The following is a T cell receptor (beta chain) sequence with its context. Its antigen is as yet unknown. The sample belongs to a study of shared clonotypes between healthy human individuals. Sequencing used immunoSEQ multiplex PCR; TCRdb keeps in-frame clones, though not all of them. Among about 800,000 clones, roughly 96% were seen once, and the ten largest hold around 0.21%. Study-wide findings and caveats: Compared with clonotypes that all four donors shared, non-shared clonotypes had lower generation probabilities.

Germline values: CDR1 ENHRY, CDR2 SYGVKD. CDR3 size: 16 residues. Losses at the gene ends were 2 bases for V and 4 bases for J; bases not matched to a gene: 10. The naive CD8 subset, CD45RO-negative cells positively selected for CCR7, excluded terminally differentiated effector memory CD45RA+ cells. The clonotype was recovered from a man aged 25-45 years in good health. The J gene is TRBJ2-7, the V gene TRBV10-3; 8 positions agree with TRBD1. Sequencing input: naive CD8+ T cells sorted from blood. The CDR3 sequence is CAISEMGDRLIYEQYF. For the CDR3, the DNA is TGTGCCATCAGTGAGATGGGGGACAGGCTGATTTACGAGCAGTACTTC.